The source of this T cell receptor (beta chain) is a study of T cell responses to AZD1222 COVID-19 vaccine (dated by TCRdb to the early 2020s). At the level of the whole study: A total of over 230 trial participants underwent TCR sequencing, of whom approximately 210 received two doses of AZD1222 and 26 received two doses of the MenACWY control vaccine. Trial participants were enrolled by age into subgroups of 18-55, 56-69 and 70-plus years, and around 150, 28 and 57 TCR-sequenced participants, respectively, were included in these subgroups.

The time point label, as the study defines it: about 28 days (+/-7) after the second vaccine dose. AZD1222 recipients given second doses at about 4 weeks or at about 12 weeks were pooled, since spike-specific TCR depth and breadth were not found to differ between the two schedules. The vaccinee samples were drawn from two UK trials, COV001 and COV002, one of which was a single-blind randomized controlled phase 2/3 trial testing AZD1222 (ChAdOx1 nCoV-19) in healthy adults. For TCRbeta chain sequencing, PBMC samples from trial participants were taken at day 0 and at day 28 after the second dose. Regarding this clone: Its antigen has not been determined. Per-nucleotide qualities are absent, and no much larger clonotype sits a single base away.

The CDR3 regions of human TCRbeta chains were analyzed by immunosequencing. The study's own analysis went as follows. TCRs in the repertoires were matched against a reference library of SARS-CoV-2-specific TCRs that had been generated with the MIRA antigen-specificity platform. Breadth meant the fraction of unique TCRs that were SARS-CoV-2-associated, whereas depth meant the fraction of total T cells that were SARS-CoV-2-associated. Each spike-specific TCR was assigned to its reactive spike region and to a CD4 or CD8 class using the MIRA data. Log10-transformed breadth and depth values were compared by one-way ANOVA with Sidak's multiple comparisons tests. TCRdb took this table from immuneACCESS and kept in-frame rearrangements with V and J called. Such tables lack part of the clones; where checked against another copy, unresolved V genes explain under half of the gap, and the rest is unexplained. The V and J calls and clone size were taken over from that table, and D and trimming were inferred from the DNA. The sample profile shows approximately 100,000 clones; roughly 86% of them were found once. The top ten constitute 9.5% to 13% of the sample.

The germline V gene (reference sequence) gives CDR1 as GTSNPN and CDR2 as SVGIG. V and J lose 1 base and 7 bases, and a span of 11 bases separates them. The cysteine opens and the phenylalanine closes a CDR3 of 14 amino acids. This entry keeps only the CDR3 DNA: 42 bases, framed from base 1. Broader findings and caveats from the paper: The 56-69-year group was small, and its depth increase did not reach significance, likely because of low power. Only six AZD1222 recipients were SARS-CoV-2 seropositive at baseline, limiting conclusions about previously exposed vaccinees. Because no day 14 peak-response samples were available, repertoires were characterized only after the peak T cell response. After two AZD1222 doses, spike-specific TCR breadth and depth were significantly higher than at day 0 and than in MenACWY recipients. Most participants were white British and females outnumbered males, and the authors suggested that clonal diversity may have been underestimated. Vaccine-associated CD4 TCRs spanned the whole spike protein, with dominant responses in regions 160-218 and 743-854. Reportedly, close to half of the unique spike-specific TCRs recognized epitopes lying outside the regions that are mutated in the B.1.351 and B.1.1.7 variants.

The chain links TRBV30 with TRBJ1-6, and perhaps TRBD1 as D gene, on 5 matching bases. This clonotype was sampled from an adult who received the AZD1222 COVID-19 vaccine. The source material was peripheral blood, sampled 28 days after the second AZD1222 dose. The bases read TGTGCCTGGAGTGGCACGGGACCCAATTCACCCCTCCACTTT. It codes for CAWSGTGPNSPLHF.